This TCR beta chain derives from a study of blood T cell repertoires in COVID-19. In the study overall: Both acute and convalescent COVID-19 samples were obtained from the United States, Italy and Spain. In each case, the material was cDNA or gDNA derived from T cells, B-cell-depleted T cells, or PBMCs.

In germline, CDR1 is MDHEN, CDR2 SYDVKM. CDR3 size: 14 residues. V lost 10 bases, J lost 2 bases, and 14 bases lay in between. Authors' data handling: From reference gene primer amplification, estimates of nucleated cell counts were derived. Here immunoSEQ multiplex PCR was the method, and the copy in TCRdb shows in-frame clones only, minus some. V and J calls plus clone size are reproduced from that table; the DNA served to infer D and trimming. The sample includes some 38,000 clones, about 85% of them seen just once. The sequence was obtained from a man in his 70s with acute or convalescent COVID-19. This rearrangement joins TRBV28 to TRBJ1-4, with D possibly TRBD1 on 6 matching bases. The sequenced sample was peripheral blood. The DNA for the CDR3 is TGTGCCACTAAATCAGGGGTTACTAATGAAAAACTGTTTTTT. Amino acid sequence: CATKSGVTNEKLFF.